The 22 T cell receptor beta chains reported below all come from one sample, sequenced in a study of blood T cell repertoires in COVID-19. Profiled with immunoSEQ multiplex PCR; TCRdb holds only in-frame clones, not every one. The profile shows about half a million clones, 80% to 90% of them singletons. The sample taken for sequencing was peripheral blood. These receptors all come from a human donor in a cohort sampled during active COVID-19.

The chain carries TRBV20-1 and TRBJ2-7; unclear D gene. Germline CDR1 reads DFQATT; CDR2 reads SNEGSKA (reference sequence). Trimming left V 3 bases short and J 0 bases short, with 12 bases between. The CDR3 has 14 amino acids. This CDR3 is CSASRLDGSYEQYF. The CDR3 DNA reads TGCAGTGCTAGTCGCCTAGATGGCTCCTACGAGCAGTACTTC.

V gene TRBV19 combines with J gene TRBJ1-1, with a weak D call TRBD1 (5 bases). The CDR3 contains 16 residues. Trimming took off 3 bases at V and 2 bases at J, with 16 bases between the two ends. Germline V gene sequence: CDR1 LNHDA, CDR2 SQIVND (reference sequence). The CDR3 region is CASSMGQGGFNTEAFF. The CDR3 DNA sequence: TGTGCCAGTAGTATGGGGCAGGGAGGGTTCAACACTGAAGCTTTCTTT.

V usage is TRBV6-2 or TRBV6-3 and J usage is TRBJ2-7; 7 bases are shared with TRBD1. The J segment lost 6 bases and the V segment lost 1 base, leaving 15 bases of the junction unmatched. This CDR3 is 17 amino acids long. The germline V gene has CDR1 MNHEY and CDR2 SVGEGT. The CDR3 region is CASSYLGGPGRDGEQYF. The CDR3 DNA is TGTGCCAGCAGTTACTTAGGGGGCCCGGGGCGCGACGGCGAGCAGTACTTC.

This chain links TRBV24-1 with TRBJ2-1; D gene ambiguous. V lost 6 bases and J lost 0, with 11 bases in between. The CDR3 consists of 15 residues. Germline V gene data show CDR1 as KGHDR and CDR2 as SFDVKD. This CDR3 reads CATSPTLSSYNEQFF. CDR3 DNA sequence: TGTGCCACCAGTCCCACTCTTAGCTCCTACAATGAGCAGTTCTTC.

The V gene is TRBV7-9, the J gene TRBJ2-1; 9 bases map to TRBD1. Germline V gene data show CDR1 as SEHNR and CDR2 as FQNEAQ (reference sequence). The length of the CDR3 is 15 residues. V dropped 2 bases and J dropped 6; count of bases not matched to a gene: 5. The CDR3 sequence is CASSLHGTGSNEQFF. For the CDR3, the DNA is TGTGCCAGCAGCTTACACGGGACAGGGAGCAATGAGCAGTTCTTC.

J is TRBJ2-5 and V is TRBV15, with D maybe TRBD1 (5 bases). CDR3 length: 14 amino acids. Between the trimmed V and J ends, which lost 1 base and 5 bases, there was a span of 11 bases. Looked up from germline, CDR1 is LNHNV and CDR2 is YYDKDF (reference sequence). The CDR3 spells CATSRAPGRETQYF. For the CDR3, the DNA is TGTGCCACCAGCAGAGCCCCAGGGCGCGAGACCCAGTACTTC.

This chain connects TRBV19 to TRBJ2-4; 9 nucleotides align to TRBD1. The CDR3 length is 16 residues. The V gene's germline CDR1 is LNHDA and CDR2 SQIVND (reference sequence). The V gene end was trimmed by 2 bases and the J gene end by 1 base; junction bases not matched to a gene: 3. CDR3 sequence reads: CASSIRTGEAKNIQYF. The DNA for the CDR3 is TGTGCCAGTAGTATACGGACAGGGGAGGCCAAAAACATTCAGTACTTC.

The chain is built from TRBV12-3 or TRBV12-4 and TRBJ2-7; D gene unclear. CDR3 length: 11 residues. V lost 5 bases, J lost 4 bases, and 6 bases lay in between. The CDR3 DNA reads TGTGCCAGCAGTCCACGGTACGAGCAGTACTTC. Protein sequence: CASSPRYEQYF.

V gene TRBV3-1 (or the pseudogene TRBV3-2) combines with J gene TRBJ2-1, with 14 bases that match TRBD2. Trimming cost V 4 bases and J 8 bases; bases outside gene matches: 4. The CDR3 runs 15 residues. Per the germline V gene, CDR1 is LGHDT and CDR2 is YNNKEL (reference sequence). The CDR3 coding sequence is TGTGCCAGCAGCCCGGGACTAGCGGGAGACTATGAGCAGTTCTTC. Its protein is CASSPGLAGDYEQFF.

The V gene is TRBV7-9, the J gene TRBJ1-1; D not resolved. This CDR3 region has 12 residues. V was trimmed by 5 bases and J by 6 bases, leaving 10 bases between them. Germline V gene sequence: CDR1 SEHNR, CDR2 FQNEAQ (reference sequence). The CDR3 DNA sequence: TGTGCCAGCAGCCACGAGATTGCTGAAGCTTTCTTT. This encodes CASSHEIAEAFF. Full variable domain (outside the CDR3, taken from reference TRBV7-9 and TRBJ1-1): DTGVSQNPRHKITKRGQNVTFRCDPISEHNRLYWYRQTLGQGPEFLTYFQNEAQLEKSRLLSDRFSAERPKGSFSTLEIQRTEQGDSAMYLCASSHEIAEAFFGQGTRLTVV.

The gene calls are TRBV9 and TRBJ2-2; D perhaps matches TRBD1 (6 bases). The CDR3 length is 14 residues. V lost 3 bases and J 4 bases, leaving 10 bases between the germline ends. Germline V lookup: CDR1 SGDLS, CDR2 YYNGEE. CDR3 in DNA: TGTGCCAGCAGCGCCGACAGGTTCACCGGGGAGCTGTTTTTT. As protein: CASSADRFTGELFF.

J is TRBJ2-3 and V is TRBV27, with TRBD1 matching 7 bases. CDR1 MNHEY and CDR2 SMNVEV come from the germline V gene (reference sequence). Unmatched junction bases numbered 8, after V lost 3 bases and J lost 2 bases. This CDR3 contains 16 residues. The CDR3 DNA reads as TGTGCCAGCAGTTTGACAGGGACCCCCCTCACAGATACGCAGTATTTT. Translating it yields CASSLTGTPLTDTQYF.

V usage is TRBV5-1 and J usage is TRBJ2-4; 7 bases line up with TRBD2. CDR1 SGHRS and CDR2 YFSETQ come from the germline V gene. J was trimmed by 5 bases and V by 5 bases; bases with no gene match: 7. The CDR3 contains 14 residues. This CDR3 reads CASRPASGENIQYF. CDR3 nucleotides: TGCGCCAGCAGGCCGGCTAGCGGAGAAAACATTCAGTACTTC.

In regard to this clone: One end of the junction varies from germline; a read error may be responsible. The V gene is TRBV4-1, the J gene TRBJ1-1, with D perhaps matching TRBD1 (6 bases). In germline, CDR1 is MGHRA, CDR2 YSYEKL. CDR3 length: 16 amino acids. The CDR3 nucleotides are TGCACCAGCAGCCAAGGCGACCAGGGGAAGAACACTGAAGCTTTCTTT. As protein: CTSSQGDQGKNTEAFF.

The chain recombines TRBV19 with TRBJ1-3; D is uncertain. Per germline, CDR1 LNHDA and CDR2 SQIVND (reference sequence). The CDR3 is 15 residues long. V was shortened by 2 bases and J by 0 bases, with 8 bases between the two germline ends. The DNA for the CDR3 is TGTGCCAGTAGTATATCAGCGCACTCTGGAAACACCATATATTTT. It yields the protein CASSISAHSGNTIYF. The entire variable domain, with the rest obtained from reference TRBV19 and TRBJ1-3, is as follows: DGGITQSPKYLFRKEGQNVTLSCEQNLNHDAMYWYRQDPGQGLRLIYYSQIVNDFQKGDIAEGYSVSREKKESFPLTVTSAQKNPTAFYLCASSISAHSGNTIYFGEGSWLTVV.

The genes are TRBV19 and TRBJ2-1; 9 bases are a match to TRBD2. V trimming: 5 bases; J trimming: 1 base; junction bases outside the gene matches: 15. CDR3 length: 19 amino acids. CDR1 is LNHDA and CDR2 is SQIVND in the germline V gene (reference sequence). DNA for the CDR3: TGTGCCAGTAGTCCGAGAGTAGGGACTAGCTCTAGGTCCTACAATGAGCAGTTCTTC. This sequence encodes CASSPRVGTSSRSYNEQFF.

The chain combines TRBV25-1 with TRBJ2-5; possibly TRBD2 for D (5 bases). There are 13 residues in the CDR3. Germline V gene data show CDR1 as MGHDK and CDR2 as SYGVNS. V dropped 2 bases and J dropped 6 bases, with 10 bases sitting between them. The CDR3 sequence: CASSEGGGKTQYF. In DNA form, the CDR3 reads TGTGCCAGCAGTGAAGGAGGCGGAAAGACCCAGTACTTC.

The chain couples TRBV27 to TRBJ1-2, with 9 bases matching TRBD1. The junction had 7 bases not matched to a gene; V was cut back by 0 bases and J by 5 bases. This CDR3 comprises 16 residues. Germline lookup yields CDR1 MNHEY and CDR2 SMNVEV (reference sequence). The CDR3 reads CASSLSRDRVAYGYTF. CDR3 nucleotide sequence: TGTGCCAGCAGTTTATCCCGGGACAGGGTTGCGTATGGCTACACCTTC.

The DNA of the CDR3 is TGTGCCAGCAGCCCGGCACGTTTCGGCAGGAATGAGCAGTTCTTC. Its translation is CASSPARFGRNEQFF. This chain links TRBV7-9 with TRBJ2-1; no definite D call. In germline, CDR1 is SEHNR, CDR2 FQNEAQ (reference sequence). The CDR3 is made up of 15 amino acids. The germline V and J ends were trimmed by 5 bases and 7 bases, with 18 bases remaining between them.

The chain couples TRBV7-3 to TRBJ1-1, with D possibly TRBD1 on 5 matching bases. The CDR3 extends over 13 amino acids. The germline gives CDR1 SGHTA, CDR2 FQGTGA. V lost 3 bases and J lost 8, with 13 bases in between. CDR3 loop: CASSFKGTAEAFF. CDR3 DNA sequence: TGTGCCAGCAGCTTTAAGGGGACTGCCGAAGCTTTCTTT.

The chain joins TRBV10-3 to TRBJ2-3; possible D gene TRBD2, 5 bases. The CDR3 runs 15 residues. Trimming removed 3 bases at V and 3 bases at J, with 13 bases between. Looked up from germline, CDR1 is ENHRY and CDR2 is SYGVKD. DNA of the CDR3: TGTGCCATCAGTGAAATAGCGCAAGAAACAGATACGCAGTATTTT. Translating gives CAISEIAQETDTQYF.

The gene calls are TRBV4-2 and TRBJ1-3, with D tentatively TRBD1 (6 bases). The CDR3 is made up of 17 amino acids. The germline V and J ends were trimmed by 3 bases and 0 bases, with 15 bases remaining between them. CDR1 LGHNA and CDR2 YNFKEQ come from the germline V gene. This CDR3 is CASSQKRQGFSGNTIYF. For the CDR3, the DNA is TGTGCCAGCAGCCAGAAACGCCAGGGGTTCTCTGGAAACACCATATATTTT.